What follows are 23 T cell receptor beta chains derived from one specimen sequenced in a study of shared clonotypes between healthy human individuals. Using immunoSEQ multiplex PCR, the repertoire was profiled, and TCRdb retains in-frame clones only, with some absent. Found here are 2,500,000 or so clones, about 92% of them singletons; the top ten hold over 0.12%. The sample comprised naive CD4+ T cells sorted from blood. This sample's subset: CD45RA+ positively selected. The receptors here all came from a man aged 18 to 29 in good health.

The CDR3 loop reads CASKQGNTGANVLTF. CDR3 nucleotides: TGCGCCAGCAAGCAGGGGAATACTGGGGCCAACGTCCTGACTTTC. This chain uses TRBV5-1 with TRBJ2-6; D may be TRBD1 (6 bases). Trimming removed 6 bases at V and 2 bases at J, with 12 bases between. The V gene's germline CDR1 is SGHRS and CDR2 YFSETQ. The CDR3 extends over 15 amino acids.

The V and J genes are TRBV6-5 and TRBJ1-4, with D possibly being TRBD1 (6 bases). Germline V gene lookup returns CDR1 MNHEY and CDR2 SVGAGI. The CDR3 runs 14 residues. Trimming took off 8 bases at V and 0 bases at J, with 10 bases between the two ends. For the CDR3, the DNA is TGTGCCAGCGGACAGACTACAACTAATGAAAAACTGTTTTTT. Residues: CASGQTTTNEKLFF.

A word on this clone: Distinct nucleotide sequences in the sample also encode this CDR3. J is TRBJ2-4 and V is TRBV30; D remains unclear. The V end was cut by 0 bases, the J end by 0 bases, with 6 bases between. Per germline, CDR1 GTSNPN and CDR2 SVGIG (reference sequence). The CDR3 has 14 amino acids. Written as DNA, the CDR3 is TGTGCCTGGAGTGTTTCTCTAGCCAAAAACATTCAGTACTTC. Encoded protein: CAWSVSLAKNIQYF.

In the case of this clone: The same CDR3 arises from other DNA sequences in this sample as well. CDR3 protein: CASSYLQGNEQFF. As DNA, the CDR3 is TGTGCCAGCAGTTACTTACAGGGTAATGAGCAGTTCTTC. V and J are TRBV6-5 and TRBJ2-1, with D possibly TRBD1 on 6 matching bases. V was cut by 1 base and J by 7 bases, with 8 bases left in between. From germline, CDR1 is MNHEY and CDR2 SVGAGI. The CDR3 totals 13 residues.

The V call is TRBV29-1, the J call TRBJ1-1, with D possibly matching TRBD1 (6 bases). Looked up from germline, CDR1 is SQVTM and CDR2 is ANQGSEA. This CDR3 comprises 12 residues. The ends were cut back, 3 bases at V and 9 bases at J, with 14 bases in the middle. The CDR3, as DNA: TGCAGCGTTGAGGAGGGGGGGACTAAAGCTTTCTTT. Translation: CSVEEGGTKAFF.

This chain uses TRBV11-2 with TRBJ2-1; D tentatively fits TRBD1 or TRBD2 (5 bases each). The V end was cut by 5 bases, the J end by 5 bases, with 13 bases between. The CDR3 is 14 amino acids. In germline, CDR1 is SGHAT, CDR2 FQNNGV. This CDR3 is CASSPGTVDNEQFF. CDR3 nucleotide sequence: TGTGCCAGCAGCCCCGGGACGGTAGACAATGAGCAGTTCTTC.

The chain joins TRBV7-2 to TRBJ2-2; D call uncertain. This CDR3 has 13 residues. Germline assignment: CDR1 SGHTA and CDR2 FQGNSA. The V end lost 5 bases, the J end lost 7 bases, and 11 bases lay between the germline ends. CDR3 nucleotide sequence: TGTGCCAGCAGCCCCGAAAGTGGCGGGGAGCTGTTTTTT. Translation: CASSPESGGELFF.

Points on this clone: The sample has other DNA sequences that encode this CDR3 too. This chain links TRBV5-1 with TRBJ2-3; 7 nucleotides line up with TRBD2. Germline CDR1 and CDR2: SGHRS and YFSETQ. The CDR3 loop spans 15 amino acids. The junction had 3 bases not matched to a gene; V was cut back by 0 bases and J by 2 bases. As DNA, the CDR3 is TGCGCCAGCAGCTTGGGTCTAGCGGACACAGATACGCAGTATTTT. Translating it yields CASSLGLADTDTQYF.

A note on this clone: At the DNA level, this CDR3 is encoded by other sequences in the same sample as well. The chain combines TRBV19 with TRBJ2-7; 7 bases line up with TRBD1. V shed 5 bases and J 0 bases; nucleotides not matched to a gene: 7. The CDR3 totals 15 residues. Germline V gene lookup returns CDR1 LNHDA and CDR2 SQIVND (reference sequence). DNA for the CDR3: TGTGCCAGTAGTTCCCGGACAGGACCCTCCTACGAGCAGTACTTC. It translates to CASSSRTGPSYEQYF.

This clone appeared once. The chain links TRBV19 to TRBJ1-3, with 8 positions matching TRBD1. V was clipped by 5 bases and J by 0 bases; unmatched bases: 6. The CDR3 totals 16 residues. Germline V gene data show CDR1 as LNHDA and CDR2 as SQIVND (reference sequence). The CDR3 region is CASSPGTGSSGNTIYF. CDR3 sequence (DNA): TGTGCCAGTAGTCCCGGGACAGGTTCCTCTGGAAACACCATATATTTT.

CDR3 protein: CATLSSSTDTQYF. CDR3 in DNA: TGTGCCACCCTCAGTTCTAGCACAGATACGCAGTATTTT. The chain couples TRBV6-5 to TRBJ2-3, with unresolved D. The CDR3 spans 13 residues. The V gene's germline CDR1 is MNHEY and CDR2 SVGAGI. Trimming shortened V by 10 bases and J by 0 bases, and 11 bases separated the two germline ends.

The chain carries TRBV5-4 and TRBJ2-7, with 9 positions matching TRBD2. With V trimmed by 0 bases and J by 7 bases, 8 bases remained unmatched. This CDR3 has 15 amino acids. Germline CDR1 and CDR2: SGHNT and YYREEE (reference sequence). The CDR3 reads CASSLDPSGTGEQYF. In DNA, the CDR3 is TGTGCCAGCAGCTTGGATCCTAGCGGGACGGGGGAGCAGTACTTC.

The chain is built from TRBV30 and TRBJ2-4; weak D call: TRBD2 (6 bases). Germline V gene sequence: CDR1 GTSNPN, CDR2 SVGIG (reference sequence). The CDR3 loop spans 12 amino acids. The V and J ends lost 2 bases and 11 bases respectively, with 13 bases between them. CDR3 sequence: CAWSTGGGVQYF. As DNA, the CDR3 is TGTGCCTGGAGTACAGGCGGAGGGGTTCAGTACTTC.

V and J are TRBV18 and TRBJ1-4; D not certain. Per germline, CDR1 KGHSH and CDR2 LQKENI. This CDR3 region has 13 residues. The ends were cut back, 2 bases at V and 8 bases at J, with 9 bases in the middle. This chain's CDR3 is CASSPKNEEKLFF. For the CDR3, the DNA is TGTGCCAGCTCACCAAAGAATGAAGAAAAACTGTTTTTT.

This clone was seen just once. The V and J genes are TRBV7-2 and TRBJ2-2; a weak D match, TRBD1 (6 bases). CDR3 length equals 15 residues. Germline CDR1 is SGHTA and CDR2 is FQGNSA. V lost 0 bases and J 7 bases, leaving 12 bases between the germline ends. DNA for the CDR3: TGTGCCAGCAGCTTAGCGGGGCTAGGGGGCGGGGAGCTGTTTTTT. It is translated as CASSLAGLGGGELFF. The complete variable domain, with remaining parts taken from reference TRBV7-2 and TRBJ2-2, reads GAGVSQSPSNKVTEKGKDVELRCDPISGHTALYWYRQSLGQGLEFLIYFQGNSAPDKSGLPSDRFSAERTGGSVSTLTIQRTQQEDSAVYLCASSLAGLGGGELFFGEGSRLTVL.

The chain employs TRBV6-1 and TRBJ2-7, with D perhaps TRBD2 (5 bases). The ends were cut back, 1 base at V and 5 bases at J, with 9 bases in the middle. The CDR3 has 13 amino acids. Germline-derived CDR1 and CDR2 are MNHNS and SASEGT. The CDR3 DNA reads TGTGCCAGCAGTGAAGTTGAGGGCCACGAGCAGTACTTC. Translation: CASSEVEGHEQYF.

Remarks on this clone: Other DNA sequences within the sample encode an identical CDR3. The rearrangement uses TRBV6-5 and TRBJ2-7; no reliable D call. There are 13 residues in the CDR3. V was shortened by 2 bases and J by 4 bases, with 9 bases between the two germline ends. From germline, CDR1 is MNHEY and CDR2 SVGAGI. CDR3: CASSYGLGYEQYF. CDR3 coding DNA: TGTGCCAGCAGTTACGGTTTGGGTTACGAGCAGTACTTC.

A single count supports this clone. The same CDR3 also results from other DNA sequences found in this sample. The gene calls are TRBV9 and TRBJ2-1; D may correspond to TRBD1 or TRBD2 (6 bases each). This CDR3 has 15 residues. The germline V and J ends were trimmed by 3 bases and 0 bases, with 10 bases remaining between them. Germline V gene data show CDR1 as SGDLS and CDR2 as YYNGEE. In DNA form, the CDR3 reads TGTGCCAGCAGCGAGGGGGGTAGCTCCTACAATGAGCAGTTCTTC. Translating gives CASSEGGSSYNEQFF.

This chain uses TRBV14 with TRBJ2-3, with 13 bases matching TRBD2. This CDR3 is 14 amino acids long. The junction had 4 bases not matched to a gene; V was cut back by 4 bases and J by 9 bases. Germline CDR1 is SGHDN and CDR2 is FVKESK. The DNA of the CDR3 is TGTGCCAGCAGCCTCGGACTAGCGGGGGCGACGCAGTATTTT. Protein product: CASSLGLAGATQYF.

The gene calls are TRBV19 and TRBJ1-1, with D unclear. Trimming took off 7 bases at V and 3 bases at J, with 9 bases between the two ends. The V gene's germline CDR1 is LNHDA and CDR2 SQIVND (reference sequence). This CDR3 has 12 amino acids. The CDR3 DNA reads as TGTGCCAGTAAGGTCGAGGACACTGAAGCTTTCTTT. It translates to CASKVEDTEAFF.

The chain carries TRBV5-1 and TRBJ2-3; D call uncertain. The CDR3 loop spans 14 amino acids. Germline V CDR1 and CDR2: SGHRS, YFSETQ. Trimming shortened V by 2 bases and J by 1 base, and 8 bases separated the two germline ends. CDR3 loop: CASSFDTRTDTQYF. The CDR3, as DNA: TGCGCCAGCAGCTTTGACACTCGCACAGATACGCAGTATTTT.

This chain connects TRBV2 to TRBJ2-1, with D perhaps matching TRBD1 (6 bases). The V gene's germline CDR1 is SNHLY and CDR2 FYNNEI. V lost 4 bases and J lost 7, with 14 bases in between. The CDR3 covers 14 residues. CDR3 nucleotides: TGTGCCAGCAGTGGGGACACCATCGGGAATGAGCAGTTCTTC. Its translation is CASSGDTIGNEQFF.

The gene calls are TRBV10-3 and TRBJ2-3; possible D gene TRBD2, 6 bases. This CDR3 has 15 amino acids. CDR1 ENHRY and CDR2 SYGVKD come from the germline V gene. V gave up 9 bases and J gave up 0 bases, with 16 bases separating them. CDR3 DNA sequence: TGTGCCATAAATTCCGGGGGAACTAGCACAGATACGCAGTATTTT. Its translation: CAINSGGTSTDTQYF.